The 30 T cell receptor beta chains presented below share a single source sample, sequenced in a study of blood T cell repertoires in COVID-19. TCRdb keeps only in-frame clones here, not all; method: immunoSEQ multiplex PCR. There are 280,000 or so clones in the sample; over 75% occur only once, and under 15% lies in the top ten. The source material was peripheral blood. These receptors were obtained from a woman aged 55 to 70 with acute or convalescent COVID-19.

V and J are TRBV5-1 and TRBJ2-3; 7 nucleotides match TRBD1. This CDR3 is built from 13 residues. V gave up 4 bases and J gave up 3 bases; unmatched junction bases: 2. From germline, CDR1 is SGHRS and CDR2 YFSETQ. CDR3 sequence reads: CASSRGLTDTQYF. CDR3 coding DNA: TGCGCCAGCAGCAGGGGGCTTACAGATACGCAGTATTTT.

This clone has just one count. The V call is TRBV3-1 (or the pseudogene TRBV3-2), the J call TRBJ1-5, with TRBD1 as a possible D gene (6 bases). Germline CDR1 reads LGHDT; CDR2 reads YNNKEL (reference sequence). V was trimmed by 4 bases and J by 2 bases, leaving 9 bases between them. CDR3 length: 14 amino acids. The CDR3 nucleotides read TGTGCCAGCAGCCTAAGACAGGGCAATCAGCCCCAGCATTTT. It is translated as CASSLRQGNQPQHF.

The V gene is TRBV13, the J gene TRBJ2-3; perhaps TRBD2 as D (6 bases). The V and J ends lost 3 bases and 4 bases respectively, with 11 bases between them. The CDR3 has 14 residues. Germline CDR1 is PRHDT and CDR2 is FYEKMQ (reference sequence). CDR3 residues: CASSFSGTPDTQYF. In DNA form, the CDR3 reads TGTGCCAGCAGCTTCTCCGGGACTCCAGATACGCAGTATTTT.

This clone has only a few counts. The V call is TRBV27, the J call TRBJ1-2; 11 bases are shared with TRBD1. Per the germline V gene, CDR1 is MNHEY and CDR2 is SMNVEV (reference sequence). The CDR3 sequence is 14 residues long. After removal of 6 bases from V and 7 bases from J, the junction contained 7 bases not matched to a gene. CDR3 DNA: TGTGCCAGCAGACAAGGACAGGGGGCGGGTGGCTACACCTTC. Encoded protein: CASRQGQGAGGYTF.

The chain carries TRBV7-2 and TRBJ1-5; 8 bases match TRBD1. The J segment lost 6 bases and the V segment lost 2 bases, leaving 9 bases of the junction unmatched. Germline assignment: CDR1 SGHTA and CDR2 FQGNSA. The CDR3 is 16 residues long. The CDR3 loop is CASSLKAQGGGQPQHF. The CDR3 DNA follows: TGTGCCAGCAGCTTAAAGGCACAGGGGGGCGGTCAGCCCCAGCATTTT.

The V call is TRBV5-1, the J call TRBJ2-1; D not certain. CDR3 length: 11 residues. The germline CDR1 and CDR2 sequences are SGHRS and YFSETQ. Trimming pared 4 bases from V and 5 bases from J, leaving 4 bases between. The CDR3 DNA sequence: TGCGCCAGCAGCCCCGACAATGAGCAGTTCTTC. Residues: CASSPDNEQFF. The full variable domain, its missing parts supplied by reference TRBV5-1 and TRBJ2-1, is KAGVTQTPRYLIKTRGQQVTLSCSPISGHRSVSWYQQTPGQGLQFLFEYFSETQRNKGNFPGRFSGRQFSNSRSEMNVSTLELGDSALYLCASSPDNEQFFGPGTRLTVL.

The chain joins TRBV7-2 to TRBJ2-7; TRBD2 agrees at 14 bases. Germline lookup yields CDR1 SGHTA and CDR2 FQGNSA. Losses at the gene ends were 5 bases for V and 2 bases for J; bases not matched to a gene: 5. CDR3 size: 16 residues. The CDR3 sequence: CASSRGTSGSTYEQYF. CDR3 coding DNA: TGTGCCAGCAGCCGTGGGACTAGCGGGAGCACCTACGAGCAGTACTTC.

V usage is TRBV7-7 and J usage is TRBJ1-2, with 9 positions matching TRBD1. V shed 5 bases and J 4 bases; nucleotides not matched to a gene: 14. CDR1 is SSHAT, CDR2 FNYEAQ, per germline (reference sequence). CDR3 length: 17 residues. CDR3 DNA sequence: TGTGCCAGCAGCCCGATCCTGAGGGGACAGGGCCGCTATGGCTACACCTTC. Its translation is CASSPILRGQGRYGYTF. The complete variable domain, with remaining parts taken from reference TRBV7-7 and TRBJ1-2, reads GAGVSQSPRYKVTKRGQDVTLRCDPISSHATLYWYQQALGQGPEFLTYFNYEAQPDKSGLPSDRFSAERPEGSISTLTIQRTEQRDSAMYRCASSPILRGQGRYGYTFGSGTRLTVV.

This chain connects TRBV29-1 to TRBJ2-5, with unresolved D. Trimming removed 7 bases at V and 2 bases at J, with 14 bases between. From germline, CDR1 is SQVTM and CDR2 ANQGSEA. CDR3 length equals 13 residues. In DNA, the CDR3 is TGCAGCGCCGCCTCCTCACAGCAAGAGACCCAGTACTTC. Protein: CSAASSQQETQYF.

This chain joins TRBV19 and TRBJ2-7; 7 nucleotides align to TRBD2. With V trimmed by 5 bases and J by 1 base, 8 bases remained unmatched. The germline V gene has CDR1 LNHDA and CDR2 SQIVND (reference sequence). The CDR3 consists of 15 residues. The CDR3 bases are TGTGCCAGTAGTGTTCGGGAGGACCCGTCCTACGAGCAGTACTTC. Amino acid sequence: CASSVREDPSYEQYF.

The genes are TRBV7-9 and TRBJ2-3; 7 nucleotides line up with TRBD2. The CDR3 runs 16 residues. Germline V gene lookup returns CDR1 SEHNR and CDR2 FQNEAQ (reference sequence). With V trimmed by 5 bases and J by 3 bases, 11 bases remained unmatched. CDR3 DNA: TGTGCCAGCAGCCTTTCCACTAGCGTTCTTACAGATACGCAGTATTTT. This gives the protein CASSLSTSVLTDTQYF.

This clone occurred once. The chain has TRBV28 and TRBJ1-3; D is possibly TRBD1 (6 bases). Germline CDR1 reads MDHEN; CDR2 reads SYDVKM. Trimming removed 6 bases from V and 3 bases from J, with 12 bases in between. The CDR3 loop spans 14 amino acids. CDR3 sequence (DNA): TGTGCCAGCAGAAGACAGGACCTTGGAAACACCATATATTTT. Encoded protein: CASRRQDLGNTIYF.

The J gene is TRBJ1-1, the V gene TRBV28, with D perhaps TRBD1 (6 bases). The V gene's germline CDR1 is MDHEN and CDR2 SYDVKM. The CDR3 is 14 residues long. The V and J ends lost 3 bases and 6 bases respectively, with 14 bases between them. The CDR3 sequence is CASSLEGGRAEAFF. The DNA for the CDR3 is TGTGCCAGCAGTTTGGAAGGGGGTCGCGCTGAAGCTTTCTTT.

V gene TRBV6-2 or TRBV6-3 combines with J gene TRBJ2-1; possibly TRBD2 for D (5 bases). In germline, CDR1 is MNHEY, CDR2 SVGEGT. The germline V and J ends were trimmed by 2 bases and 16 bases, with 15 bases remaining between them. The CDR3 totals 12 residues. CDR3 protein: CASSYLDAREFF. CDR3 DNA: TGTGCCAGCAGTTACCTCGACGCTCGGGAATTCTTC.

The chain is built from TRBV30 and TRBJ1-4; weak D call: TRBD1 (6 bases). The CDR3 loop spans 14 amino acids. V gave up 3 bases and J gave up 8 bases, with 16 bases separating them. Germline CDR1 is GTSNPN and CDR2 is SVGIG (reference sequence). This CDR3 is CAWSSGQRREKLFF. CDR3 DNA sequence: TGTGCCTGGAGCAGCGGACAGAGGAGAGAAAAACTGTTTTTT. Drawing the rest from reference TRBV30 and TRBJ1-4, the complete variable domain is SQTIHQWPATLVQPVGSPLSLECTVEGTSNPNLYWYRQAAGRGLQLLFYSVGIGQISSEVPQNLSASRPQDRQFILSSKKLLLSDSGFYLCAWSSGQRREKLFFGSGTQLSVL.

The chain recombines TRBV24-1 with TRBJ2-6, with TRBD2 identical over 8 bases. In germline, CDR1 is KGHDR, CDR2 SFDVKD. The CDR3 extends over 14 amino acids. Trimming cost V 10 bases and J 0 bases; bases outside gene matches: 1. In DNA, the CDR3 is TGTGCCACACGGGGGGGCTCTGGGGCCAACGTCCTGACTTTC. Translation: CATRGGSGANVLTF.

This chain uses TRBV27 with TRBJ2-2; 9 nucleotides align to TRBD2. V lost 7 bases and J lost 2; bases outside the gene matches: 5. Per germline, CDR1 MNHEY and CDR2 SMNVEV (reference sequence). The CDR3 is 15 residues long. This CDR3 is CASIPSGVNTGELFF. The CDR3 DNA reads as TGTGCCAGCATCCCTAGCGGGGTCAACACCGGGGAGCTGTTTTTT.

The V call is TRBV15, the J call TRBJ2-1, with TRBD2 matching 10 bases. V lost 0 bases to trimming and J lost 7 bases; unmatched junction nucleotides: 9. Germline V CDR1 and CDR2: LNHNV, YYDKDF (reference sequence). CDR3 length: 17 residues. CDR3 sequence: CATSRDSGLAGANEQFF. CDR3 sequence (DNA): TGTGCCACCAGCAGAGATAGTGGGCTAGCGGGAGCGAATGAGCAGTTCTTC.

This clone appeared a few times. The chain joins TRBV19 to TRBJ2-2, with D hard to call. CDR1 and CDR2 from the germline V gene are LNHDA and SQIVND (reference sequence). This CDR3 contains 16 residues. Trimming took off 3 bases at V and 3 bases at J, with 14 bases between the two ends. CDR3 nucleotide sequence: TGTGCCAGTAGTATGGGTAGGAGACGATACACCGGGGAGCTGTTTTTT. This encodes CASSMGRRRYTGELFF.

The genes are TRBV2 and TRBJ2-5, with 7 bases fitting TRBD1. Germline V gene data show CDR1 as SNHLY and CDR2 as FYNNEI. The CDR3 runs 14 residues. V gave up 2 bases and J gave up 4 bases; unmatched junction bases: 4. CDR3 sequence: CASSERGGRETQYF. DNA of the CDR3: TGTGCCAGCAGTGAACGAGGGGGCCGAGAGACCCAGTACTTC.

The rearrangement links TRBV4-3 to TRBJ1-3, with D unresolved. Germline CDR1 is LGHNA and CDR2 is YSLEER. Trimming took off 1 base at V and 0 bases at J, with 10 bases between the two ends. The CDR3 totals 16 residues. The CDR3 is CASSQAAGISGNTIYF. Here the CDR3 DNA reads TGCGCCAGCAGCCAAGCGGCGGGGATCTCTGGAAACACCATATATTTT.

The rearrangement joins TRBV19 to TRBJ1-2, with no clear D. V lost 8 bases to trimming and J lost 4 bases, with 8 bases between them. Germline-derived CDR1 and CDR2 are LNHDA and SQIVND (reference sequence). The CDR3 totals 11 residues. CDR3 DNA: TGTGCCAGTCGAGAGGGCTATGGCTACACCTTC. Amino acids: CASREGYGYTF. Full variable domain (outside the CDR3, taken from reference TRBV19 and TRBJ1-2): DGGITQSPKYLFRKEGQNVTLSCEQNLNHDAMYWYRQDPGQGLRLIYYSQIVNDFQKGDIAEGYSVSREKKESFPLTVTSAQKNPTAFYLCASREGYGYTFGSGTRLTVV.

This chain uses TRBV4-2 with TRBJ2-1, with 10 bases matching TRBD2. The CDR3 runs 18 residues. Per the germline V gene, CDR1 is LGHNA and CDR2 is YNFKEQ. With 0 bases clipped from V and 6 bases from J, the junction kept 11 bases outside the gene matches. CDR3 protein: CASSQEASGRAYGNEQFF. Written as DNA, the CDR3 is TGTGCCAGCAGCCAAGAGGCCAGCGGGAGGGCCTATGGCAATGAGCAGTTCTTC.

The V gene is TRBV28, the J gene TRBJ1-6; D gene unclear. In germline, CDR1 is MDHEN, CDR2 SYDVKM. Deletions cut 0 bases from V and 0 bases from J, with 12 bases between. The length of the CDR3 is 18 residues. The CDR3 protein is CASSLWSPVRSYNSPLHF. DNA for the CDR3: TGTGCCAGCAGTTTATGGTCACCGGTGCGCTCCTATAATTCACCCCTCCACTTT.

In its sample, this clone was seen a few times. V usage is TRBV12-3 or TRBV12-4 and J usage is TRBJ1-1; tentatively, D is TRBD1 (5 bases). V was cut by 5 bases and J by 7 bases, with 14 bases left in between. This CDR3 has 13 amino acids. The CDR3, as DNA: TGTGCCAGCAGTAGTAGACAGACTGTTGAAGCTTTCTTT. Protein sequence: CASSSRQTVEAFF.

The chain combines TRBV7-6 with TRBJ2-5; 12 positions match TRBD1. Germline CDR1 reads SGHVS; CDR2 reads FNYEAQ. The CDR3 has 18 residues. The V segment lost 4 bases and the J segment 5 bases; nucleotides outside the gene matches: 14. The CDR3 is CASSSAPGTGGPRETQYF. In DNA, the CDR3 is TGTGCCAGCAGCTCCGCCCCCGGGACAGGGGGCCCTCGGGAGACCCAGTACTTC.

V and J are TRBV7-3 and TRBJ2-5; 10 bases are a match to TRBD2. CDR1 and CDR2 (germline): SGHTA, FQGTGA. Trimming cost V 5 bases and J 5 bases; bases outside gene matches: 8. This CDR3 has 15 residues. CDR3 in DNA: TGTGCCAGCAGCACCAGCGGGGGGGCCTTGGAGACCCAGTACTTC. Translated, it gives CASSTSGGALETQYF.

About this clone itself: At one end the junction does not follow the germline gene, possibly because of a read error. The rearrangement links TRBV11-2 to TRBJ2-1; TRBD2 aligns across 8 bases. This CDR3 has 15 residues. The germline gives CDR1 SGHAT, CDR2 FQNNGV. CDR3 sequence (DNA): TGTGCCAGCAGCTTATATCTAGCGGGTTCCAATGAGCGGTTCTTC. As protein: CASSLYLAGSNERFF.

The chain carries TRBV2 and TRBJ1-1, with 9 bases identical to TRBD1. Germline assignment: CDR1 SNHLY and CDR2 FYNNEI. The CDR3 contains 16 residues. V lost 8 bases to trimming and J lost 4 bases; unmatched junction nucleotides: 14. Here the CDR3 reads CASRKRDRVMSTEAFF. CDR3 bases: TGTGCCAGCCGAAAAAGGGACAGGGTGATGAGCACTGAAGCTTTCTTT.

This sequence joins TRBV19 and TRBJ1-5, with D unresolved. V was cut by 11 bases and J by 5 bases, with 7 bases left in between. The germline CDR1 and CDR2 sequences are LNHDA and SQIVND (reference sequence). The CDR3 runs to 10 residues. In nucleotides, the CDR3 is TGTGCCCGCTCAGATCAGCCCCAGCATTTT. Its protein is CARSDQPQHF.